The 7 T cell receptor beta chains listed next were all sequenced from one sample in a study of response to subunit inactivated influenza vaccine. TCRdb re-called the RT-PCR reads with MiXCR, one entry per CDR3 protein. The sample consists of 250,000 to 350,000 distinct CDR3 sequences, roughly 22% of them appearing once. Sequenced material: PBMCs from blood, taken about 20 months after vaccination. These receptors originate from a man aged 50-75 years who received an inactivated influenza vaccine.

Many counts were recorded for this clonotype. The V and J genes are TRBV20-1 and TRBJ2-1; no firm D call. This CDR3 spans 12 amino acids. CDR1 DFQATT and CDR2 SNEGSKA come from the germline V gene (reference sequence). V lost 0 bases and J lost 16, with 16 bases in between. This chain's CDR3 is CSARDHTEVKFF. The CDR3 nucleotides are TGCAGTGCTAGAGATCACACCGAAGTCAAATTCTTC.

The rearrangement joins TRBV4-2 to TRBJ1-2; TRBD1 aligns across 7 bases. Germline V lookup: CDR1 LGHNA, CDR2 YNFKEQ. Trimming cost V 1 base and J 7 bases; bases outside gene matches: 9. The CDR3 runs 15 residues. The CDR3 bases are TGTGCCAGCAGCCAAGGGGCACAGGGGATTGGTGGCTACACCTTC. Translated, it gives CASSQGAQGIGGYTF.

Note on this clonotype: This clone may be a read error of a much larger clone one base away. The genes are TRBV4-1 and TRBJ1-4; tentatively, D is TRBD1 (5 bases). Germline V gives CDR1 MGHRA, CDR2 YSYEKL. The CDR3 has 15 residues. DNA of the CDR3: TGCGCCAGCAGCCAAGGGACACTCTCTAATGAAAAACTGTATTTT. Its translation is CASSQGTLSNEKLYF.

The V gene is TRBV5-1, the J gene TRBJ2-1, with unresolved D. CDR3 length: 12 residues. Germline loops: CDR1 SGHRS, CDR2 YFSETQ. Trimming left V 4 bases short and J 7 bases short, with 9 bases between. For the CDR3, the DNA is TGCGCCAGCAGCGGTAGAGGTAATGAGCAGTTCTTC. Translation: CASSGRGNEQFF. The complete variable domain, with remaining parts taken from reference TRBV5-1 and TRBJ2-1, reads KAGVTQTPRYLIKTRGQQVTLSCSPISGHRSVSWYQQTPGQGLQFLFEYFSETQRNKGNFPGRFSGRQFSNSRSEMNVSTLELGDSALYLCASSGRGNEQFFGPGTRLTVL.

The chain uses TRBV28 and TRBJ2-7; D gene ambiguous. Trimming removed 3 bases from V and 0 bases from J, with 9 bases in between. Germline lookup yields CDR1 MDHEN and CDR2 SYDVKM. The CDR3 has 14 amino acids. The CDR3 DNA is TGTGCCAGCAGTTTTGACGGCAGCTCCTACGAGCAGTACTTC. Its translation is CASSFDGSSYEQYF. The full variable domain, in which reference TRBV28 and TRBJ2-7 provide the parts outside the CDR3, is DVKVTQSSRYLVKRTGEKVFLECVQDMDHENMFWYRQDPGLGLRLIYFSYDVKMKEKGDIPEGYSVSREKKERFSLILESASTNQTSMYLCASSFDGSSYEQYFGPGTRLTVT.

The chain joins TRBV11-2 to TRBJ2-7; TRBD1 matches at 9 bases. The CDR3 is made up of 15 amino acids. With V trimmed by 1 base and J by 6 bases, 7 bases remained unmatched. The germline gives CDR1 SGHAT, CDR2 FQNNGV. The CDR3, as DNA: TGTGCCAGCAGCTTAGGTGAGACAGGGGGATCCGAGCAGTACTTC. Its protein product is CASSLGETGGSEQYF.

This clonotype showed up just a few times. The V and J genes are TRBV5-1 and TRBJ1-1; 7 positions agree with TRBD1. The CDR3 is 15 residues long. Germline V lookup: CDR1 SGHRS, CDR2 YFSETQ. The trim removed 1 base at V and 0 bases at J, leaving 3 bases unmatched. The CDR3 here is CASSLTGEVNTEAFF. The CDR3 DNA reads TGCGCCAGCAGCTTGACAGGGGAGGTGAACACTGAAGCTTTCTTT. Using reference TRBV5-1 and TRBJ1-1 for the parts outside the CDR3, the full variable domain is KAGVTQTPRYLIKTRGQQVTLSCSPISGHRSVSWYQQTPGQGLQFLFEYFSETQRNKGNFPGRFSGRQFSNSRSEMNVSTLELGDSALYLCASSLTGEVNTEAFFGQGTRLTVV.